The 6 T cell receptor beta chains below all came from one sample that was sequenced in a study of T cell changes during pregnancy in multiple sclerosis. Here immunoSEQ multiplex PCR was the method, and the copy in TCRdb shows in-frame clones only, minus some. The sample yields 75,000 to 95,000 clones, 80% to 95% seen once. The sample consisted of peripheral blood, taken before pregnancy. These TCRs come from a female donor with multiple sclerosis, enrolled in a pregnancy study.

The genes are TRBV5-1 and TRBJ2-4; 9 bases are a match to TRBD1. Germline values: CDR1 SGHRS, CDR2 YFSETQ. V gave up 0 bases and J gave up 0 bases; unmatched junction bases: 13. The CDR3 totals 20 residues. The CDR3 DNA is TGCGCCAGCAGCTTGGCCCTTCGGACAGGGGCCCTAGGAGCCAAAAACATTCAGTACTTC. Translated: CASSLALRTGALGAKNIQYF.

J is TRBJ2-5 and V is TRBV19; TRBD1 is a possible D gene (5 bases). Germline assignment: CDR1 LNHDA and CDR2 SQIVND (reference sequence). The length of the CDR3 is 12 residues. The V end lost 1 base, the J end lost 5 bases, and 5 bases lay between the germline ends. The CDR3 sequence: CASSIAGETQYF. The CDR3 DNA follows: TGTGCCAGTAGTATAGCAGGGGAGACCCAGTACTTC.

This chain links TRBV6-1 with TRBJ1-5; D is uncertain. Deletions cut 5 bases from V and 0 bases from J, with 8 bases between. This CDR3 comprises 14 residues. Germline lookup yields CDR1 MNHNS and CDR2 SASEGT. The CDR3 is CASSQVGSNQPQHF. CDR3 sequence (DNA): TGTGCCAGCAGTCAGGTCGGTAGCAATCAGCCCCAGCATTTT.

V is TRBV9 and J is TRBJ1-5; possibly TRBD1 for D (6 bases). The V gene lost 0 bases and the J gene lost 2 bases, with 27 bases spanning the gap. The CDR3 consists of 21 residues. In germline, CDR1 is SGDLS, CDR2 YYNGEE. CDR3 in amino acids: CASSVAAGAGALWTGNQPQHF. CDR3 DNA: TGTGCCAGCAGCGTAGCTGCGGGGGCAGGGGCGCTCTGGACCGGCAATCAGCCCCAGCATTTT.

The rearrangement links TRBV4-3 to TRBJ1-2; 7 bases fit TRBD1. The V gene end was trimmed by 0 bases and the J gene end by 5 bases; junction bases not matched to a gene: 15. Germline V gives CDR1 LGHNA, CDR2 YSLEER. The CDR3 is 18 residues long. The CDR3 nucleotides are TGCGCCAGCAGCCAAGATCTTAGGGGACAGACTCGGGGATATGGCTACACCTTC. Residues: CASSQDLRGQTRGYGYTF.

The sample holds one count of this clone. V gene TRBV7-8 combines with J gene TRBJ2-5, with D tentatively TRBD2 (6 bases). With 1 base removed from V and 9 bases from J, the gap between germline ends came to 15 bases. Looked up from germline, CDR1 is SGHVS and CDR2 is FQNEAQ. This CDR3 has 14 amino acids. DNA for the CDR3: TGTGCCAGCAGCTTAGGGGTCGGCGGGGTGGCCCAGTACTTC. Its protein is CASSLGVGGVAQYF.